A single sample gave rise to the 21 T cell receptor beta chains below, sequenced in a study of blood T cell repertoires in COVID-19 (TCRdb year 2020). Library construction relied on the immunoSEQ multiplex PCR assay. TCRdb stores this immuneACCESS table with in-frame sequences only. Part of the clones is absent; in the studies checked, under half of the shortfall reflects unresolved V genes, and no reason is known for the rest. Recorded for this sample are 53,000 or so clones; roughly 90% of them occurred a single time. The ten largest clones capture 2.5% to 3.5% of the sample. The sequenced sample was peripheral blood. The origin of the receptors is a human donor in a cohort sampled during active COVID-19.

This chain joins TRBV28 and TRBJ2-5; 16 nucleotides align to TRBD2. Germline CDR1 and CDR2: MDHEN and SYDVKM. This CDR3 comprises 20 residues. Unmatched junction bases numbered 11, after V lost 0 bases and J lost 4 bases. The CDR3 nucleotides are TGTGCCAGCAGTTTATGGGGGACTAGCGGGAGGGCCCCAGGGGGAGAGACCCAGTACTTC. Its translation: CASSLWGTSGRAPGGETQYF.

The rearrangement joins TRBV5-6 to TRBJ1-2, with TRBD1 matching over 8 bases. The germline gives CDR1 SGHDT, CDR2 YYEEEE. This CDR3 is built from 14 residues. V was clipped by 0 bases and J by 8 bases; unmatched bases: 6. The CDR3 spells CASSLDQGANGYTF. The CDR3 region has the DNA TGTGCCAGCAGCTTGGATCAGGGGGCGAACGGCTACACCTTC.

The chain uses TRBV28 and TRBJ1-1, with D perhaps matching TRBD1 (5 bases). This CDR3 is built from 12 residues. Germline CDR1 reads MDHEN; CDR2 reads SYDVKM. Trimming removed 6 bases at V and 7 bases at J, with 12 bases between. In DNA, the CDR3 is TGTGCCAGCAGAGGGTCAACAGGTGAAGCTTTCTTT. Its translation: CASRGSTGEAFF.

The V call is TRBV5-6, the J call TRBJ2-5; TRBD2 agrees at 8 bases. Unmatched junction bases numbered 5, after V lost 0 bases and J lost 1 base. The CDR3 has 16 residues. The germline gives CDR1 SGHDT, CDR2 YYEEEE. The DNA for the CDR3 is TGTGCCAGCAGCTTGGGAGCTAGCGGGCTCCAAGAGACCCAGTACTTC. It encodes CASSLGASGLQETQYF.

The rearrangement joins TRBV9 to TRBJ2-2; 7 nucleotides agree with TRBD2. V lost 0 bases to trimming and J lost 5 bases; unmatched junction nucleotides: 7. CDR1 SGDLS and CDR2 YYNGEE come from the germline V gene. The CDR3 consists of 16 residues. CDR3 DNA sequence: TGTGCCAGCAGCGTAGCAGGAGGGAGGGCAACCGGGGAGCTGTTTTTT. This gives the protein CASSVAGGRATGELFF.

The rearrangement links TRBV23-1 to TRBJ1-6; D gene unclear. TRBV23-1 is flagged as an ORF with uncertain function. This CDR3 has 14 amino acids. Trimming removed 2 bases at V and 7 bases at J, with 9 bases between. The CDR3 loop reads CASSQTWANSPLHF. DNA for the CDR3: TGCGCCAGCAGTCAAACGTGGGCGAATTCACCCCTCCACTTT.

This chain connects TRBV7-2 to TRBJ1-1; maybe TRBD1 (5 bases). The CDR3 is 14 amino acids. The V and J ends lost 0 bases and 5 bases respectively, with 10 bases between them. Germline CDR1 SGHTA, CDR2 FQGNSA. The CDR3 nucleotides read TGTGCCAGCAGCTTAGCATGGGGGGGGACTGAAGCTTTCTTT. It translates to CASSLAWGGTEAFF.

The chain is built from TRBV20-1 and TRBJ2-1, with 9 bases fitting TRBD1. This CDR3 is 10 amino acids long. V shed 3 bases, J shed 13 bases, and the junction held 1 base outside the gene matches. CDR1 DFQATT and CDR2 SNEGSKA come from the germline V gene (reference sequence). The CDR3 reads CSARGQGQFF. For the CDR3, the DNA is TGCAGTGCTAGGGGACAGGGTCAGTTCTTC.

V usage is TRBV19 and J usage is TRBJ1-1; TRBD1 matches at 8 bases. From germline, CDR1 is LNHDA and CDR2 SQIVND (reference sequence). V shed 1 base, J shed 10 bases, and the junction held 2 bases outside the gene matches. This CDR3 comprises 12 residues. This CDR3 is CASSIAGGRAFF. The CDR3 DNA reads TGTGCCAGTAGTATAGCAGGGGGCCGAGCTTTCTTT.

The gene calls are TRBV5-1 and TRBJ1-2, with TRBD1 matching over 7 bases. The trim removed 0 bases at V and 6 bases at J, leaving 2 bases unmatched. CDR1 SGHRS and CDR2 YFSETQ come from the germline V gene. The CDR3 covers 13 residues. CDR3 amino acids: CASSLGQGDGYTF. In DNA, the CDR3 is TGCGCCAGCAGCTTGGGACAGGGCGATGGCTACACCTTC.

The chain couples TRBV12-3 or TRBV12-4 to TRBJ1-2; no reliable D call. Between the trimmed V and J ends, which lost 8 bases and 7 bases, there was a span of 5 bases. This CDR3 is built from 9 residues. The CDR3 coding sequence is TGTGCCAGCGGCTCTGGCTACACCTTC. It codes for CASGSGYTF.

The chain combines TRBV28 with TRBJ2-5; 9 nucleotides line up with TRBD1. V was clipped by 6 bases and J by 0 bases; unmatched bases: 5. The germline V gene encodes CDR1 MDHEN and CDR2 SYDVKM. This CDR3 spans 15 amino acids. CDR3 sequence reads: CASRVGDRDQETQYF. In DNA form, the CDR3 reads TGTGCCAGCAGAGTTGGGGACAGGGACCAAGAGACCCAGTACTTC. The full variable domain, with the rest looked up from reference TRBV28 and TRBJ2-5, is DVKVTQSSRYLVKRTGEKVFLECVQDMDHENMFWYRQDPGLGLRLIYFSYDVKMKEKGDIPEGYSVSREKKERFSLILESASTNQTSMYLCASRVGDRDQETQYFGPGTRLLVL.

The chain couples TRBV10-3 to TRBJ1-4; TRBD1 is a possible D gene (6 bases). Per the germline V gene, CDR1 is ENHRY and CDR2 is SYGVKD. The CDR3 extends over 15 amino acids. V lost 10 bases and J lost 2, with 17 bases in between. The CDR3 bases are TGTGCCACCGGACGGGGGGGCCTTACTAATGAAAAACTGTTTTTT. This gives the protein CATGRGGLTNEKLFF.

The gene calls are TRBV5-6 and TRBJ2-7; TRBD1 is a possible D gene (6 bases). Germline V CDR1 and CDR2: SGHDT, YYEEEE. This CDR3 region has 16 residues. V lost 1 base to trimming and J lost 2 bases, with 16 bases between them. The CDR3 bases are TGTGCCAGCAGCTTGACAGGGAAAATGGCACCCTACGAGCAGTACGTC. It specifies CASSLTGKMAPYEQYV.

The rearrangement links TRBV3-1 (or the pseudogene TRBV3-2) to TRBJ2-3, with TRBD2 as a possible D gene (5 bases). With 4 bases removed from V and 0 bases from J, the gap between germline ends came to 14 bases. The CDR3 has 16 amino acids. Germline V lookup: CDR1 LGHDT, CDR2 YNNKEL (reference sequence). CDR3 residues: CASSRLASASTDTQYF. The CDR3 coding sequence is TGTGCCAGCAGCCGCTTAGCGTCGGCTAGCACAGATACGCAGTATTTT.

The chain joins TRBV4-3 to TRBJ1-5, with D maybe TRBD1 (5 bases). Looked up from germline, CDR1 is LGHNA and CDR2 is YSLEER. The CDR3 is 16 residues long. V dropped 4 bases and J dropped 0 bases, with 13 bases sitting between them. This CDR3 is CASSPGHRHSNQPQHF. CDR3 DNA sequence: TGCGCCAGCAGCCCCGGACATCGTCATAGCAATCAGCCCCAGCATTTT.

The V and J genes are TRBV5-1 and TRBJ2-2; 9 bases line up with TRBD1. J was trimmed by 6 bases and V by 0 bases; bases with no gene match: 6. The CDR3 totals 16 residues. Germline V gene data show CDR1 as SGHRS and CDR2 as YFSETQ. The CDR3 sequence is CASSLVKGTGSGELFF. The DNA for the CDR3 is TGCGCCAGCAGCTTGGTAAAAGGGACAGGGTCCGGGGAGCTGTTTTTT.

The chain carries TRBV14 and TRBJ2-3; 13 bases match TRBD2. CDR1 and CDR2 (germline): SGHDN, FVKESK. J gave up 0 bases and V 0 bases, and 6 bases lay outside the gene matches. There are 19 residues in the CDR3. CDR3 region: CASSQDRTSGGLSTDTQYF. In DNA form, the CDR3 reads TGTGCCAGCAGCCAAGATCGGACTAGCGGGGGCCTTAGCACAGATACGCAGTATTTT. The entire variable domain, with the rest obtained from reference TRBV14 and TRBJ2-3, is as follows: EAGVTQFPSHSVIEKGQTVTLRCDPISGHDNLYWYRRVMGKEIKFLLHFVKESKQDESGMPNNRFLAERTGGTYSTLKVQPAELEDSGVYFCASSQDRTSGGLSTDTQYFGPGTRLTVL.

This chain links TRBV9 with TRBJ2-7, with 7 bases identical to TRBD2. This CDR3 contains 13 residues. Germline loops: CDR1 SGDLS, CDR2 YYNGEE. V shed 3 bases and J 2 bases; nucleotides not matched to a gene: 2. Written as DNA, the CDR3 is TGTGCCAGCAGCGCCGGGACTACCTACGAGCAGTACTTC. It is translated as CASSAGTTYEQYF.

The chain has TRBV6-1 and TRBJ2-7; no clear D. V was shortened by 1 base and J by 5 bases, with 12 bases between the two germline ends. Germline V gene data show CDR1 as MNHNS and CDR2 as SASEGT. The CDR3 spans 14 residues. CDR3: CASSEGGSRDEQYV. CDR3 bases: TGTGCCAGCAGTGAAGGAGGCAGCCGAGACGAGCAGTACGTC.

This clone was observed a few times. The chain combines TRBV2 with TRBJ1-2, with 8 nucleotides matching TRBD1. V dropped 5 bases and J dropped 7; count of bases not matched to a gene: 9. From germline, CDR1 is SNHLY and CDR2 FYNNEI. The CDR3 extends over 14 amino acids. CDR3 coding DNA: TGTGCCAGCAGTACGGACAGGGCTGTTTCTGGCTACACCTTC. The encoded protein is CASSTDRAVSGYTF.